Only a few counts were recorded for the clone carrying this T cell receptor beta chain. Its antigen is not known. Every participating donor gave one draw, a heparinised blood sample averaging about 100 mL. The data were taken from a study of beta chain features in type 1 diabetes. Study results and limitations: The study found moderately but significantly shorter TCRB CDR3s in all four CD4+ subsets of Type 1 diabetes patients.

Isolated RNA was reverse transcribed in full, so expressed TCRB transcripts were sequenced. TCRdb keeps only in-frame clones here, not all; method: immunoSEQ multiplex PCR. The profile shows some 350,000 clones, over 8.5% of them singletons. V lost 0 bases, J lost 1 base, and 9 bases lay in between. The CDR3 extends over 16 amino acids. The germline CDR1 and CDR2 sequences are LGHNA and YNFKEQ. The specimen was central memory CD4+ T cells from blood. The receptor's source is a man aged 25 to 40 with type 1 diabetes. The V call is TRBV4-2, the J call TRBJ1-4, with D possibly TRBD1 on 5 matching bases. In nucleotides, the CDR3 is TGTGCCAGCAGCCAAGAAATGGGGCGAACTAATGAAAAACTGTTTTTT. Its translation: CASSQEMGRTNEKLFF.